A selection of T cell receptor beta chains follows, all from one sample in a study of shared clonotypes between healthy human individuals. Data came from immunoSEQ multiplex PCR; TCRdb stores just in-frame clones and leaves some out. Found here are fewer than 700,000 clones, around 78% of them singletons; the top ten hold around 12%. What was sequenced was PBMCs. These receptors were taken from a woman in her forties in good health. Some clones in this sample may be carry-over from other donors' samples. The CDR3 runs from the conserved cysteine through the conserved F or W. The D gene is left open where the match is weak.

d_call: TRBD2
j_call: TRBJ2-7
v_call: TRBV7-2
cdr3_aa: CASSPFTSGRGEQYF

d_call: NA
j_call: TRBJ2-2
v_call: TRBV4-3
cdr3_aa: CASSQSTNTGELFF

d_call: TRBD1
j_call: TRBJ2-5
v_call: TRBV18
cdr3_aa: CASSPTGGLLETQYF

d_call: NA
j_call: TRBJ2-2
v_call: TRBV19
cdr3_aa: CASSTGYNTGELFF

d_call: TRBD2
j_call: NA
v_call: TRBV7-6
cdr3_aa: CASSLSPSGYSYEQYF

d_call: NA
j_call: TRBJ1-1
v_call: TRBV11-2
cdr3_aa: CASSPMGPPAFF

d_call: TRBD1
j_call: TRBJ2-7
v_call: TRBV19
cdr3_aa: CASSHGTGGTYEQYF

d_call: TRBD1
j_call: TRBJ2-1
v_call: TRBV18
cdr3_aa: CASSPKTASQGVAYNEQFF

d_call: NA
j_call: TRBJ2-1
v_call: TRBV7-3
cdr3_aa: CASSPVGSYNEQFF

d_call: NA
j_call: TRBJ1-4
v_call: TRBV19
cdr3_aa: CASSTEDRWNEKLFF

d_call: NA
j_call: TRBJ1-2
v_call: TRBV19
cdr3_aa: CASSIGPLYGYTF

d_call: NA
j_call: TRBJ1-1
v_call: TRBV4-2
cdr3_aa: CASSQELVPSNTEAFF

d_call: TRBD1
j_call: TRBJ1-1
v_call: TRBV6-6
cdr3_aa: CASSIGTGTEAFF

d_call: TRBD2
j_call: TRBJ2-4
v_call: TRBV28
cdr3_aa: CASALAGDAKNIQYF

d_call: TRBD2
j_call: TRBJ2-3
v_call: TRBV5-1
cdr3_aa: CASSFGLASDTQYF

d_call: NA
j_call: TRBJ2-5
v_call: TRBV5-1
cdr3_aa: CASSLEGRVYETQYF

d_call: NA
j_call: TRBJ2-3
v_call: TRBV6-1
cdr3_aa: CASSEQEGTDTQYF

d_call: TRBD1
j_call: TRBJ2-2
v_call: TRBV4-2
cdr3_aa: CASSHRTGASGELFF

d_call: TRBD1
j_call: TRBJ2-7
v_call: TRBV25-1
cdr3_aa: CASRGQGVYEQYF

d_call: TRBD1
j_call: TRBJ1-4
v_call: TRBV11-1
cdr3_aa: CASTPGLTGPEKLFF

d_call: NA
j_call: TRBJ1-1
v_call: TRBV11-1
cdr3_aa: CASSFGGVTEAFF

d_call: NA
j_call: TRBJ2-7
v_call: TRBV5-6
cdr3_aa: CASSLSPSYEQYF

d_call: TRBD1
j_call: TRBJ1-1
v_call: TRBV5-5
cdr3_aa: CASSAPTGFTEAFF

d_call: TRBD1
j_call: TRBJ2-3
v_call: TRBV5-1
cdr3_aa: CASAEQGADTQYF

d_call: NA
j_call: TRBJ2-3
v_call: TRBV15
cdr3_aa: CATSRGGNTDTQYF

d_call: TRBD1
j_call: TRBJ2-3
v_call: TRBV28
cdr3_aa: CASSLIWRTGKLDTQYF

d_call: NA
j_call: TRBJ1-2
v_call: TRBV27
cdr3_aa: CASRANGGSRGYTF

d_call: NA
j_call: TRBJ1-1
v_call: TRBV30
cdr3_aa: CAWSIRTNTEAFF

d_call: NA
j_call: TRBJ2-7
v_call: TRBV5-1
cdr3_aa: CASSVTTGSYEQYF

d_call: TRBD1
j_call: TRBJ2-7
v_call: TRBV19
cdr3_aa: CASSIVLAGGYYEQYF

d_call: TRBD1
j_call: TRBJ2-7
v_call: TRBV19
cdr3_aa: CASRTTGTHEQYF

d_call: TRBD2
j_call: TRBJ2-2
v_call: TRBV6-6
cdr3_aa: CGVAGATGELFF

d_call: NA
j_call: TRBJ2-1
v_call: TRBV19
cdr3_aa: CASSMGDTYNEQFF

d_call: NA
j_call: TRBJ2-1
v_call: TRBV14
cdr3_aa: CASSLPGTPYNEQFF

d_call: NA
j_call: TRBJ2-3
v_call: TRBV28
cdr3_aa: CASSPPTGRKYF

d_call: NA
j_call: TRBJ2-7
v_call: TRBV4-3
cdr3_aa: CASSQDPAAPSYEQYF

d_call: NA
j_call: TRBJ2-5
v_call: TRBV15
cdr3_aa: CATSRDLGAETQYF

d_call: TRBD2
j_call: TRBJ2-2
v_call: TRBV5-4
cdr3_aa: CASSLAGLAGGPHYTGELFF

d_call: NA
j_call: TRBJ2-7
v_call: TRBV28
cdr3_aa: CASSFRSSGGWWVYEQYF

d_call: NA
j_call: TRBJ2-5
v_call: TRBV5-1
cdr3_aa: CASSSLGGAETQYF

d_call: NA
j_call: TRBJ2-7
v_call: TRBV7-6
cdr3_aa: CASTLLPGGRGHEQYF